Reported below is one T cell receptor beta chain. This sample is part of a study of blood T cell repertoires in COVID-19. Whole-study context: Collection of acute and convalescent COVID-19 samples took place in the United States, Italy and Spain. PBMCs, B-cell-depleted T cells, or T cells provided the cDNA or gDNA that made up the material.

Per the study methods: Amplification of reference gene primers was used by the study to estimate nucleated cell counts. Some clones are missing from TCRdb's copy, which holds only in-frame ones; the method was immunoSEQ multiplex PCR. That table furnishes V, J and clone size, whereas the DNA furnished D and trimming. The table lists some 150,000 clones, around nine tenths of them singletons. V shed 5 bases, J shed 5 bases, and the junction held 8 bases outside the gene matches. This CDR3 region has 15 residues. Germline-derived CDR1 and CDR2 are LGHDT and YNNKEL (reference sequence). The TCR was taken from a man aged 65 to 85 with acute or convalescent COVID-19. The chain couples TRBV3-1 (or the pseudogene TRBV3-2) to TRBJ2-7; 11 bases fit TRBD1. Source material: peripheral blood. Here the CDR3 reads CASSFRDRGTNEQYF. The CDR3 coding sequence is TGTGCCAGCAGCTTCCGGGACAGGGGGACAAACGAGCAGTACTTC.